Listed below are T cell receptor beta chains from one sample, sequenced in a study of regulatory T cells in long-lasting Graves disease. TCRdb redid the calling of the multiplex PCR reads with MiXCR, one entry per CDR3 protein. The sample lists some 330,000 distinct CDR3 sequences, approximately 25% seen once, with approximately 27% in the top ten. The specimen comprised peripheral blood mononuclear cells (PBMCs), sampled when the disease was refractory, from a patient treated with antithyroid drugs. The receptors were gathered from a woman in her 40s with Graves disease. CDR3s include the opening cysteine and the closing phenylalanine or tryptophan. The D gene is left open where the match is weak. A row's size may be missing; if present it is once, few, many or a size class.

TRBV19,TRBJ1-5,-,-,CASSRWSQPQHF,TGTGCCAGTAGTAGGTGGAGTCAGCCCCAGCATTTT
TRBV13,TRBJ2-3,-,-,CASSIDTDTQYF,TGTGCCAGCAGCATCGACACAGATACGCAGTATTTT
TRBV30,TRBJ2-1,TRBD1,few,CAWSDPGQDYNEQFF,TGTGCCTGGAGTGATCCGGGACAGGATTACAATGAGCAGTTCTTC
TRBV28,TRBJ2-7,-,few,CASSLWEGRTSYEQYF,TGTGCCAGCAGTTTATGGGAAGGGCGTACTTCCTACGAGCAGTACTTC
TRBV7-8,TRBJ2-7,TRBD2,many,CASSLYLAGGPYEQYF,TGTGCCAGCAGCTTATATCTAGCGGGAGGGCCCTACGAGCAGTACTTC
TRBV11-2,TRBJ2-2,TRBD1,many,CASRPPGQGDTGELFF,TGTGCCAGCAGACCGCCGGGACAGGGGGACACCGGGGAGCTGTTTTTT
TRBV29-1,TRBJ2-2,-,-,CSVVGREGGNTGELFF,TGCAGCGTTGTAGGCCGGGAAGGGGGGAACACCGGGGAGCTGTTTTTT
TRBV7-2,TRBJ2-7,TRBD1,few,CASSLQGQGSYEQYF,TGTGCCAGCAGCCTACAGGGACAGGGGTCGTACGAGCAGTACTTC
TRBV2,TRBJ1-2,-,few,CASSSLGGEENYGYTF,TGTGCCAGCAGTTCCCTCGGGGGGGAAGAGAACTATGGCTACACCTTC
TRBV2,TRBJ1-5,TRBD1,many,CASSRLQGHGNQPQHF,TGTGCCAGCAGTCGCCTACAGGGGCATGGGAATCAGCCCCAGCATTTT
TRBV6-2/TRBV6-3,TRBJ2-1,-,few,CASSYHPSSYNEQFF,TGTGCCAGCAGTTATCACCCTAGCTCCTACAATGAGCAGTTCTTC
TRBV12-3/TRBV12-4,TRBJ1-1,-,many,CASSLQVGNTEAFF,TGTGCCAGCAGCCTCCAGGTCGGGAACACTGAAGCTTTCTTT
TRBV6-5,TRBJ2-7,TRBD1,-,CASSDNRGRDLSYEQHF,TGTGCCAGCAGTGACAACAGGGGTCGCGACCTCTCCTACGAGCAGCACTTC
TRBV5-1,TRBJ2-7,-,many,CASSLGPHYEQYF,TGCGCCAGCAGCCTTGGACCGCACTACGAGCAGTACTTC
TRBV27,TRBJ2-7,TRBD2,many,CASGLGVYEQYF,TGTGCCAGCGGACTAGGCGTCTACGAGCAGTACTTC
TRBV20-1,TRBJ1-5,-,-,CSAGGTVSNQPQHF,TGCAGTGCTGGAGGAACAGTTAGCAATCAGCCCCAGCATTTT
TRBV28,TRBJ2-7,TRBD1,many,CASRDREHYEQYF,TGTGCCAGCAGAGACAGGGAACATTACGAGCAGTACTTC
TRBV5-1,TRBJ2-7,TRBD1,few,CASSPTDRGGYEQYF,TGCGCCAGCAGCCCCACTGACAGGGGTGGATACGAGCAGTACTTC
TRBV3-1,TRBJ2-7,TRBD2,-,CASSPLASGSNYEQYF,TGTGCCAGCAGCCCCTTGGCTAGCGGGAGCAACTACGAGCAGTACTTC
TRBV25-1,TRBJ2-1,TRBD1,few,CASSELTGGQGYEQFF,TGTGCCAGCAGTGAATTGACAGGGGGCCAAGGTTATGAGCAGTTCTTC
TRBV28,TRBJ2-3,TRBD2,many,CASSFRRLAVDTQYF,TGTGCCAGCAGTTTTCGTCGACTAGCGGTTGATACGCAGTATTTT
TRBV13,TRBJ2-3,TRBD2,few,CASSPIVAGDPQGPDTQYF,TGTGCCAGCAGCCCCATAGTAGCGGGAGACCCCCAAGGTCCAGATACGCAGTATTTT
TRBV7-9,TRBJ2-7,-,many,CASSLSSHEQYF,TGTGCCAGCAGCTTAAGTAGTCACGAGCAGTACTTC
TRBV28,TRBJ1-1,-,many,CASSLFRGGGAAFF,TGTGCCAGCAGTTTATTCAGGGGTGGAGGCGCAGCTTTCTTT